The clone carrying this T cell receptor beta chain appeared a few times. The source of the sample is a study of identical twins. TCRdb reprocessed the 5' RACE reads with MiXCR, giving one entry per CDR3 protein. The data contain a few hundred thousand distinct CDR3 sequences, approximately 17% of them singletons. Every donor was a healthy Caucasian. This CDR3 is 14 amino acids long. Deletions cut 7 bases from V and 4 bases from J, with 14 bases between. CDR1 and CDR2 (germline): LGHDT, YNNKEL (reference sequence). The chain is built from TRBV3-1 and TRBJ2-1; no reliable D call. Sequences were obtained from naive T cells sorted from blood. The receptor comes from a man aged 50-59 years in good health. CDR3 residues: CASNGGSQYNEQFF. The CDR3 DNA reads TGTGCCAGCAACGGTGGGTCTCAGTACAATGAGCAGTTCTTC.